Following are 18 T cell receptor beta chains from one sample sequenced in a study of vaccination and CD4 T cells after COVID-19. The Oncomine TCR Beta short-read assay was what sequenced the DNA obtained from cultured CD4+ T cells. TCRdb independently ran MiXCR on the PCR reads; one entry per CDR3 protein. Of 15,000 or so distinct CDR3 sequences detected, 35% to 45% appear once; the ten largest clones hold roughly 24%. The treatment: roughly 10-day PBMC culture with coronavirus spike peptide pools or control peptides (ViraFEST assay). No antigens are known for them. The sequencing here drew on CD4+ T cells from blood, cultured in vitro, taken before SARS-CoV-2 vaccination. The receptors shown here come from a human donor who received a COVID-19 vaccine.

In this sample, this clonotype turned up once. The V call is TRBV24-1, the J call TRBJ1-1; D unresolved. The CDR3 is 13 residues long. V was cut by 8 bases and J by 3 bases, with 12 bases left in between. From germline, CDR1 is KGHDR and CDR2 SFDVKD. The CDR3 sequence is CATKGYADTEAFF. For the CDR3, the DNA is TGTGCCACCAAGGGATATGCGGACACTGAAGCTTTCTTT.

This chain links TRBV6-1 with TRBJ2-5, with TRBD1 matching 8 bases. The V segment lost 6 bases and the J segment 5 bases; nucleotides outside the gene matches: 5. There are 13 residues in the CDR3. CDR1 and CDR2 (germline): MNHNS, SASEGT. The CDR3 nucleotides are TGTGCCAGCAGCGATTGGACAGGGGAGACCCAGTACTTC. Residues: CASSDWTGETQYF.

The chain links TRBV29-1 to TRBJ2-3; D is unclear. Germline CDR1 reads SQVTM; CDR2 reads ANQGSEA. The CDR3 length is 11 residues. Trimming stripped 4 bases from V and 4 bases from J, with 6 bases between. The CDR3 nucleotides are TGCAGCGTTGTACCGGCAGATACGCAGTATTTT. Protein sequence: CSVVPADTQYF.

The J gene is TRBJ1-2, the V gene TRBV19; D unclear. The CDR3 is made up of 13 amino acids. Trimming shortened V by 7 bases and J by 4 bases, and 13 bases separated the two germline ends. In germline, CDR1 is LNHDA, CDR2 SQIVND (reference sequence). CDR3: CASNPAAGYGYTF. The CDR3 DNA reads TGTGCCAGTAACCCGGCAGCCGGCTATGGCTACACCTTC.

This chain uses TRBV30 with TRBJ2-5; weak D call: TRBD2 (6 bases). The CDR3 sequence is 14 residues long. The germline gives CDR1 GTSNPN, CDR2 SVGIG (reference sequence). The V end lost 2 bases, the J end lost 2 bases, and 12 bases lay between the germline ends. The CDR3 protein is CAWSKGTAQETQYF. The CDR3 DNA reads as TGTGCCTGGAGTAAAGGGACTGCGCAAGAGACCCAGTACTTC.

In this sample, this clonotype turned up a few times. The V call is TRBV15, the J call TRBJ1-1; D may be TRBD1 (5 bases). Germline loops: CDR1 LNHNV, CDR2 YYDKDF (reference sequence). The CDR3 extends over 15 amino acids. Trimming pared 4 bases from V and 6 bases from J, leaving 18 bases between. This CDR3 reads CATSKNQGDNSEAFF. In nucleotides, the CDR3 is TGTGCCACCAGCAAAAACCAGGGTGATAATTCTGAAGCTTTCTTT.

The chain combines TRBV10-3 with TRBJ1-2, with a weak D call TRBD1 (6 bases). CDR1 ENHRY and CDR2 SYGVKD come from the germline V gene. The CDR3 sequence is 14 residues long. With 3 bases removed from V and 8 bases from J, the gap between germline ends came to 16 bases. CDR3 loop: CAISEARGAGGYTF. CDR3 bases: TGTGCCATCAGTGAAGCGAGGGGGGCTGGCGGCTACACCTTC.

The CDR3 loop is CASRHRTGNNQPQHF. CDR3 nucleotide sequence: TGTGCCAGCAGACATCGGACAGGGAACAATCAGCCCCAGCATTTT. This chain joins TRBV2 and TRBJ1-5; 8 bases map to TRBD1. This CDR3 is built from 15 residues. With 6 bases clipped from V and 3 bases from J, the junction kept 7 bases outside the gene matches. In germline, CDR1 is SNHLY, CDR2 FYNNEI.

The V gene is TRBV5-1, the J gene TRBJ2-5; D is unresolved. The CDR3 runs 13 residues. V lost 2 bases and J lost 4, with 9 bases in between. CDR1 SGHRS and CDR2 YFSETQ come from the germline V gene. The CDR3 DNA reads TGCGCCAGCAGCTTAGCTGAAGGAGAGACCCAGTACTTC. The encoded protein is CASSLAEGETQYF.

This clonotype turned up a few times. The chain is built from TRBV11-3 and TRBJ2-7, with D possibly being TRBD1 (6 bases). The length of the CDR3 is 14 residues. Germline loops: CDR1 SGHNT, CDR2 YENEEA. V lost 0 bases and J lost 0, with 6 bases in between. The CDR3: CASSLEGHSYEQYF. The CDR3 bases are TGTGCCAGCAGCTTAGAGGGACACTCCTACGAGCAGTACTTC.

The CDR3 DNA follows: TGTGCCAGCAGCTTACTTGACAGGGGGCAGAATGAGCAGTTCTTC. Residues: CASSLLDRGQNEQFF. This rearrangement joins TRBV7-6 to TRBJ2-1; 10 bases are a match to TRBD1. This CDR3 region has 15 residues. Germline CDR1 SGHVS, CDR2 FNYEAQ. V trimming: 2 bases; J trimming: 7 bases; junction bases outside the gene matches: 5.

The CDR3 protein is CASSYPGTGREAFF. The CDR3, as DNA: TGTGCCAGCAGTTACCCCGGGACAGGACGTGAAGCTTTCTTT. The chain is built from TRBV6-2 or TRBV6-3 and TRBJ1-1, with 8 bases matching TRBD1. After removal of 2 bases from V and 7 bases from J, the junction contained 6 bases not matched to a gene. Per germline, CDR1 MNHEY and CDR2 SVGEGT. The CDR3 is 14 residues long.

This clonotype was recorded a few times. This sequence joins TRBV6-1 and TRBJ1-6, with unresolved D. V was cut by 4 bases and J by 4 bases, with 11 bases left in between. Germline V gives CDR1 MNHNS, CDR2 SASEGT. This CDR3 has 15 amino acids. CDR3: CASSAGLPYNSPLHF. The CDR3 DNA reads TGTGCCAGCAGTGCAGGACTGCCTTATAATTCACCCCTCCACTTT.

The rearrangement links TRBV12-3 or TRBV12-4 to TRBJ2-2; D not resolved. This CDR3 has 13 amino acids. Trimming removed 3 bases from V and 4 bases from J, with 6 bases in between. In DNA form, the CDR3 reads TGTGCCAGCAGTTTCTGGCGCACCGGGGAGCTGTTTTTT. It codes for CASSFWRTGELFF.

This clonotype has more than one count but fewer than ten. The chain carries TRBV12-3 or TRBV12-4 and TRBJ1-5, with unresolved D. The CDR3 runs 12 residues. Trimming took 2 bases from V and 7 from J, leaving 6 bases between them. The CDR3 here is CASSLRLQPQHF. DNA of the CDR3: TGTGCCAGCAGTTTAAGACTCCAGCCCCAGCATTTT.

Only a few counts were recorded for this clonotype. The CDR3 DNA follows: TGCGCCAGCAGTGACCTAGCGGGGGGGGAGACCCAGTACTTC. Protein product: CASSDLAGGETQYF. This chain joins TRBV10-1 and TRBJ2-5; TRBD2 matches 12 bases. Germline V gene sequence: CDR1 WNHNN, CDR2 SYGVQD (reference sequence). The CDR3 contains 14 residues. With 3 bases clipped from V and 5 bases from J, the junction kept 1 base outside the gene matches.

This clonotype was seen a few times. This chain links TRBV2 with TRBJ2-5; 7 bases match TRBD1. This CDR3 contains 13 residues. After removal of 5 bases from V and 2 bases from J, the junction contained 2 bases not matched to a gene. Germline V gene data show CDR1 as SNHLY and CDR2 as FYNNEI. CDR3: CASSRDSQETQYF. The CDR3 DNA is TGTGCCAGCAGTAGGGACAGTCAAGAGACCCAGTACTTC.

This clonotype showed up just a few times. The genes are TRBV5-4 and TRBJ2-7, with a weak D call TRBD1 (6 bases). Trimming removed 3 bases from V and 6 bases from J, with 13 bases in between. Germline CDR1 is SGHNT and CDR2 is YYREEE (reference sequence). This CDR3 contains 13 residues. The CDR3 coding sequence is TGTGCCAGCAGCTCGGACAGCAACAGCGAGCAGTACTTC. Translation gives CASSSDSNSEQYF.